These T cell receptor beta chains were read from a single sample in a study of blood T cells in healthy people across ages. TCRdb itself ran the 5' RACE reads through MiXCR, one entry per CDR3 protein. Of 700,000 or so distinct CDR3 sequences detected, 22% appear once; the ten largest clones hold about 22%. Specimen: blood. These receptor sequences come from a man aged 65-85 years in good health. CDR3s include the opening cysteine and the closing phenylalanine or tryptophan. Each record gives: V gene, clone size, J gene, D gene, CDR3 DNA, CDR3 protein. D genes are given only for firm matches. Size is stated for part of the rows, as once, few or many counts, or as a class when the clone is expanded.

V gene: TRBV14
clone size: .
J gene: TRBJ1-1
D gene: .
CDR3 DNA: TGTGCCAGCAGCCGAGATCAGGCAGCTGAAGCTTTCTTT
CDR3 protein: CASSRDQAAEAFF

V gene: TRBV29-1
clone size: .
J gene: TRBJ2-7
D gene: .
CDR3 DNA: TGCAGCGTTGGGCCCAGGGGCTCCTACGAGCAGTACTTC
CDR3 protein: CSVGPRGSYEQYF

V gene: TRBV6-2/TRBV6-3
clone size: .
J gene: TRBJ1-1
D gene: .
CDR3 DNA: TGTGCCAGCAGGCGCGCTCCTCAACTCACTGAAGCTTTCTTT
CDR3 protein: CASRRAPQLTEAFF

V gene: TRBV11-3
clone size: few
J gene: TRBJ1-1
D gene: .
CDR3 DNA: TGTGCCAGCAGCTTAGATAGGGTCAACCGAGCTTTCTTT
CDR3 protein: CASSLDRVNRAFF

V gene: TRBV11-2
clone size: .
J gene: TRBJ1-1
D gene: .
CDR3 DNA: TGTGCCAGCAGCTGGAGCGGGGCTGAGACTGAAGCTTTCTTT
CDR3 protein: CASSWSGAETEAFF

V gene: TRBV28
clone size: .
J gene: TRBJ2-7
D gene: .
CDR3 DNA: TGTGCCAGCAGCACGGGACTCCCTTCCTACGAGCAGTACTTC
CDR3 protein: CASSTGLPSYEQYF

V gene: TRBV7-2
clone size: .
J gene: TRBJ2-3
D gene: TRBD2
CDR3 DNA: TGTGCCAGCAGCGCCCCGGGACTAGCGGGGGGCGCTAGCACAGATACGCAGTATTTT
CDR3 protein: CASSAPGLAGGASTDTQYF

V gene: TRBV20-1
clone size: few
J gene: TRBJ2-5
D gene: TRBD2
CDR3 DNA: TGCAGTGCTAGACGGGAGGATCGAAGGACCCAGTACTTC
CDR3 protein: CSARREDRRTQYF

V gene: TRBV7-9
clone size: few
J gene: TRBJ1-2
D gene: .
CDR3 DNA: TGTGCCAGCAGCCCTGCAGTCACCTTCTATGGCTACACCTTC
CDR3 protein: CASSPAVTFYGYTF

V gene: TRBV14
clone size: few
J gene: TRBJ1-3
D gene: TRBD1
CDR3 DNA: TGTGCCAGCAGCCAAGGGACAGGCGGTGGAAACACCATATATTTT
CDR3 protein: CASSQGTGGGNTIYF

V gene: TRBV3-1
clone size: .
J gene: TRBJ2-5
D gene: TRBD2
CDR3 DNA: TGTGCCAGCAGCGTAAGGTCTAGCGGACAAGAGACCCAGTACTTC
CDR3 protein: CASSVRSSGQETQYF

V gene: TRBV29-1
clone size: few
J gene: TRBJ2-7
D gene: TRBD2
CDR3 DNA: TGCAGCGTCAAGGGCGGGGGTAACTCCTACGAGCAGTACTTC
CDR3 protein: CSVKGGGNSYEQYF

V gene: TRBV9
clone size: .
J gene: TRBJ2-5
D gene: TRBD1
CDR3 DNA: TGTGCCAGCAGCGTAGTAGCAGGGGGCGAAGAGACCCAGTACTTC
CDR3 protein: CASSVVAGGEETQYF

V gene: TRBV7-9
clone size: .
J gene: TRBJ2-5
D gene: TRBD2
CDR3 DNA: TGTGCCAGCAGCTTTGGACTAGCGGTGATTCAAGAGACCCAGTACTTC
CDR3 protein: CASSFGLAVIQETQYF

V gene: TRBV7-6
clone size: .
J gene: TRBJ1-2
D gene: TRBD1
CDR3 DNA: TGTGCCAGCAGCGAGGGACAGGGGAGTCGTAACTATGGCTACACCTTC
CDR3 protein: CASSEGQGSRNYGYTF

V gene: TRBV12-5
clone size: .
J gene: TRBJ1-2
D gene: .
CDR3 DNA: TGTGCTAGTGGCATAGGGAGGGGTTATGGCTACACCTTC
CDR3 protein: CASGIGRGYGYTF

V gene: TRBV29-1
clone size: .
J gene: TRBJ1-2
D gene: .
CDR3 DNA: TGCAGCGTTGGTCTCGGTGCGGCCTATGGCTACACCTTC
CDR3 protein: CSVGLGAAYGYTF

V gene: TRBV5-1
clone size: .
J gene: TRBJ2-5
D gene: .
CDR3 DNA: TGCGCCAGCATATTGTCTCCCGGGGGCGCAGAGACCCAGTACTTC
CDR3 protein: CASILSPGGAETQYF

V gene: TRBV5-1
clone size: few
J gene: TRBJ2-3
D gene: TRBD2
CDR3 DNA: TGCGCCAGCAGCTTGGAGGTAGCGGGACCTTTAGATACGCAGTATTTT
CDR3 protein: CASSLEVAGPLDTQYF

V gene: TRBV18
clone size: .
J gene: TRBJ2-4
D gene: .
CDR3 DNA: TGTGCCAGCTCACCAGAATATTTACCCAAAAACATTCAGTACTTC
CDR3 protein: CASSPEYLPKNIQYF

V gene: TRBV7-9
clone size: many
J gene: TRBJ2-3
D gene: .
CDR3 DNA: TGTGCCAGCAGCTTCGACTCACACGGGGCGCAGTATTTT
CDR3 protein: CASSFDSHGAQYF

V gene: TRBV10-3
clone size: few
J gene: TRBJ2-5
D gene: TRBD2
CDR3 DNA: TGTGCCATCAAGTCGGCTAGCGGGAGAGCAGAGACCCAGTACTTC
CDR3 protein: CAIKSASGRAETQYF

V gene: TRBV29-1
clone size: .
J gene: TRBJ1-2
D gene: .
CDR3 DNA: TGCAGCGTTGAAGATCGGTCCGGCTACACCTTC
CDR3 protein: CSVEDRSGYTF

V gene: TRBV14
clone size: few
J gene: TRBJ2-2
D gene: .
CDR3 DNA: TGTGCCAGCAGCCATGGAGGCGGGGAGCTGTTTTTT
CDR3 protein: CASSHGGGELFF

V gene: TRBV28
clone size: .
J gene: TRBJ2-3
D gene: TRBD2
CDR3 DNA: TGTGCCAGCAGTTCACTAGCGGTTCGAAACGCAGATACGCAGTATTTT
CDR3 protein: CASSSLAVRNADTQYF